This T cell receptor beta chain comes out of a study of T-cell memory formation after mild COVID-19 (dated by TCRdb to 2020 to 2022). For context, the study as a whole: Most TCR sequence clusters were specific to one of the two donors. In a couple of donors, T-cell clones that expanded and contracted after mild COVID-19 were followed by sequencing TCRalpha and TCRbeta repertoires longitudinally. Two young, previously healthy adult volunteers, one female and one male, were included in the cohort.

Ficoll-Paque density gradient centrifugation was the method used to isolate PBMCs. Overall study results and their limits: From day 15 to 85, contracting clones showed balanced CD4/CD8 phenotypes, whereas a second wave of clones that expanded from day 15 to 37 leaned towards CD4+. The detection of some responding clones in pre-infection memory suggests that pre-existing cross-reactive memory T cells joined the SARS-CoV-2 response. Contracting CD4+ clones were found mainly in CM and EM memory subsets, while CD8+ clones were enriched in EMRA. SARS-CoV-2 specificity was not confirmed for the second-wave clones peaking on day 37. Only two mild cases were covered by the study, and larger cohorts that include severe cases with pre-infection samples were considered necessary.

A remark on this clonotype: The specificity of this receptor is unknown. A read error is possible here, since a much larger clone lies one base away.

The sequencer was an Illumina NovaSeq 6000. TCRalpha and TCRbeta cDNA libraries were built by 5'RACE with constant-segment primers, adding sample barcodes and unique molecular identifiers. Trizol reagent was used to extract RNA from every sample. The libraries were amplified in two PCR steps, and the second step added a second sample barcode and Illumina TruSeq adapters. The libraries were sequenced on an Illumina NovaSeq using 2 x 150 bp paired-end reads. The original pipeline was this. Reads were demultiplexed and collapsed into UMI-guided consensus sequences with migec v1.2.7. Using mixcr v2.1.11, the UMI consensuses were aligned to TRA and TRB V and J templates and assembled into clonotypes. Expanded or contracted clonotypes were those called significant by both edgeR and NoisET, with noise models trained on biological replicates. For edgeR calls, the thresholds were a false discovery rate-adjusted p below 0.01 and a log2 fold-change of 1. PCA with hierarchical clustering of max-normalized trajectories of the 1000 most abundant clonotypes was used as exploratory dynamics analysis. Separately sequenced CD4+ and CD8+ repertoires were used to assign a CD4 or CD8 phenotype to each responding clone. TCRdb redid the processing of the public reads, applying fastp at Q25 and MiXCR, and retained in-frame beta chains. Merged by CDR3 protein, the rows form single entries marked with the most common genes and DNA. The V and J calls reflect TCRdb's pipeline rather than the authors' work. The sample has under 450,000 distinct CDR3 sequences on record, about 20% of them singletons. Of the sample, about 21% is held by the ten largest clones.

V and J lose 5 bases and 2 bases, and a span of 13 bases separates them. From the cysteine through the phenylalanine, the CDR3 covers 14 amino acids. CDR3 DNA only is kept here, 42 bases in frame from base 1. The germline V gene sets CDR1 to SGHTA and CDR2 to FQGNSA. The sequence links TRBV7-2 to TRBJ2-7; the D match is possibly TRBD1 or TRBD2, with 6 bases aligned in each. Sequencing input: PBMCs or a T cell subset sorted from them (not recorded which). This receptor was taken from a man aged 18 to 30 who had mild COVID-19 (a few samples of this study predate the infection). The sample titles of this study are shuffled in the database, so cell type and time point are left out; the donor was told from shared clones. The CDR3 protein: CASSAGHPTYEQYF. The nucleotide sequence reads as follows: TGTGCCAGCAGCGCGGGACACCCGACCTACGAGCAGTACTTC.